A single sample is the source of the 10 T cell receptor beta chains below, sequenced in a study of shared clonotypes between healthy human individuals (TCRdb year 2020). Library method: the immunoSEQ multiplex PCR assay. The table was pulled from immuneACCESS by TCRdb, which kept in-frame rearrangements only. Such tables lose some clones; where checked, under half of the loss comes from unresolved V genes, and the rest has no known cause. In all, the sample holds over a million clones, and roughly 74% of those were seen once. The ten top clones hold 0.6% to 0.75% of the sample. The material sequenced was memory CD4+ T cells from PBMCs. This specimen's cell subset or site label, per the study, means: CD45RA-negative fraction. Receptors originate from a man aged 18 to 30 in good health. Some clones in this sample may be carry-over from other donors' samples.

The gene calls are TRBV12-5 and TRBJ2-1; perhaps D is TRBD1 or TRBD2 (5 bases each). This CDR3 has 17 residues. The V gene's germline CDR1 is LGHNT and CDR2 FRNRAP. V was trimmed by 4 bases and J by 3 bases, leaving 19 bases between them. In DNA form, the CDR3 reads TGTGCTAGTGGTTCAGGCCTACCGGGACGACACTACAATGAGCAGTTCTTC. Residues: CASGSGLPGRHYNEQFF. Full variable domain (outside the CDR3, taken from reference TRBV12-5 and TRBJ2-1): DARVTQTPRHKVTEMGQEVTMRCQPILGHNTVFWYRQTMMQGLELLAYFRNRAPLDDSGMPKDRFSAEMPDATLATLKIQPSEPRDSAVYFCASGSGLPGRHYNEQFFGPGTRLTVL.

The chain recombines TRBV5-4 with TRBJ2-3, with a tentative D call TRBD1 (6 bases). This CDR3 is 16 amino acids long. Trimming stripped 3 bases from V and 0 bases from J, with 14 bases between. CDR1 is SGHNT, CDR2 YYREEE, per germline (reference sequence). The CDR3 loop reads CASSSPDRRSTDTQYF. The CDR3 nucleotides are TGTGCCAGCAGCTCGCCCGACAGGCGAAGCACAGATACGCAGTATTTT.

In its sample, this clone was seen a few times. Since a much larger clone is just one base distant, this may be a read error. This sequence joins TRBV7-2 and TRBJ1-1, with D unclear. Germline CDR1 is SGHTA and CDR2 is FQGNSA. The CDR3 length is 12 residues. V was clipped by 2 bases and J by 1 base, with 2 bases between them. The CDR3 protein is CASSLKNTEAFF. The CDR3 bases are TGTGCCAGCAGCTTAAAGAACACTGAAGCTTTCTTT.

The chain joins TRBV18 to TRBJ2-7; possible D gene TRBD2, 6 bases. The V end was cut by 3 bases, the J end by 0 bases, with 15 bases between. The germline CDR1 and CDR2 sequences are KGHSH and LQKENI. CDR3 length equals 16 residues. In nucleotides, the CDR3 is TGTGCCAGCTCACCGAGCAGGGAGGCGAGCTCCTACGAGCAGTACTTC. Translating gives CASSPSREASSYEQYF.

The rearrangement uses TRBV28 and TRBJ1-1; D remains unclear. CDR1 is MDHEN, CDR2 SYDVKM, per germline. CDR3 length equals 13 residues. Trimming removed 5 bases at V and 5 bases at J, with 12 bases between. CDR3 amino acids: CASSPQAGTEAFF. The CDR3 coding sequence is TGTGCCAGCAGTCCCCAGGCTGGGACTGAAGCTTTCTTT.

This clone was counted once. The gene calls are TRBV29-1 and TRBJ1-2; D remains ambiguous. Trimming took off 0 bases at V and 12 bases at J, with 5 bases between the two ends. The germline V gene encodes CDR1 SQVTM and CDR2 ANQGSEA. The CDR3 is 9 residues long. The CDR3 nucleotides read TGCAGCGTTGAAGAAGGAGACACCTTC. Translating it yields CSVEEGDTF.

The sample holds one count of this clone. The V gene is TRBV29-1, the J gene TRBJ1-2; a possible D gene is TRBD1 (6 bases). Germline V gene data show CDR1 as SQVTM and CDR2 as ANQGSEA. Deletions cut 8 bases from V and 2 bases from J, with 18 bases between. The CDR3 consists of 14 residues. This chain's CDR3 is CSIVGRGQNYGYTF. The CDR3 DNA reads as TGCAGCATTGTCGGGAGAGGACAGAACTATGGCTACACCTTC.

This clone came up a few times. V usage is TRBV5-1 and J usage is TRBJ2-7; tentatively, D is TRBD2 (5 bases). The germline V gene encodes CDR1 SGHRS and CDR2 YFSETQ. V was clipped by 3 bases and J by 5 bases, with 15 bases between them. This CDR3 comprises 14 residues. This CDR3 reads CASSSGFGMNEQYF. In nucleotides, the CDR3 is TGCGCCAGCAGCTCGGGTTTCGGGATGAACGAGCAGTACTTC.

The CDR3 nucleotides are TGTGCCAGCAGCTTAGGGCTCTCCTACGAGCAGTACTTC. Residues: CASSLGLSYEQYF. The chain links TRBV7-3 to TRBJ2-7, with D uncertain. CDR3 length equals 13 residues. In germline, CDR1 is SGHTA, CDR2 FQGTGA. V dropped 2 bases and J dropped 0 bases, with 5 bases sitting between them.

This clone was detected only once. The chain combines TRBV11-2 with TRBJ2-3, with a possible D match to TRBD1 (5 bases). V shed 5 bases and J shed 1 base, with 10 bases lying between them. The CDR3 is 14 amino acids. Germline V gene sequence: CDR1 SGHAT, CDR2 FQNNGV. The CDR3 here is CASSLLTGTDTQYF. CDR3 nucleotide sequence: TGTGCCAGCAGCCTATTGACAGGCACAGATACGCAGTATTTT.